This TCR beta chain was captured in a study of cytotoxic CD8 clonotypes in ibrutinib-treated CLL. Method: immunoSEQ multiplex PCR; TCRdb's copy keeps in-frame clones and lacks some. The data hold roughly 160,000 clones, with approximately 80% observed a single time. About this clone: The antigen is not known.

The study's findings and limits: Sampling times (in sustained-remission versus progressing patients) were not the same.

The TCR comes from a human donor with chronic lymphocytic leukemia. The sample here was PBMCs, taken after 12 months of ibrutinib treatment.

CDR3 bases: TGTGCCAGCAGTTACTCGGACCGGGGAACTGAAGCTTTCTTT. Its protein product is CASSYSDRGTEAFF. J is TRBJ1-1 and V is TRBV6-6; D gene uncertain. V gave up 0 bases and J gave up 5 bases, with 10 bases separating them. Germline loops: CDR1 MNHNY, CDR2 SVGAGI (reference sequence). The CDR3 contains 14 residues.